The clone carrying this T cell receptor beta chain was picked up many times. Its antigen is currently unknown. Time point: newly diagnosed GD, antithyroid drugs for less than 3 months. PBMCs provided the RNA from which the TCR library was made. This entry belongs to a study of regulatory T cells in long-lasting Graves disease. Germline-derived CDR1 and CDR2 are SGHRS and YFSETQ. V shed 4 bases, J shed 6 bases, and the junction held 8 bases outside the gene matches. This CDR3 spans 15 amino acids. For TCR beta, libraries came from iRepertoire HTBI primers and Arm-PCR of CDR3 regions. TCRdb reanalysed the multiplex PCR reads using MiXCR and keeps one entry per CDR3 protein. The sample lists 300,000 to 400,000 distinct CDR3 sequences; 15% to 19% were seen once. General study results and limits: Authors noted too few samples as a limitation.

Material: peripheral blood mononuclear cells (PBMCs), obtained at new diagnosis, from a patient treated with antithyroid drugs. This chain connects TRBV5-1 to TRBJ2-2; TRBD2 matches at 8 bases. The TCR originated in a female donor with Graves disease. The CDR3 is CASSAVSGGSGELFF. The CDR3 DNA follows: TGCGCCAGCAGCGCCGTCAGCGGGGGTTCCGGGGAGCTGTTTTTT.